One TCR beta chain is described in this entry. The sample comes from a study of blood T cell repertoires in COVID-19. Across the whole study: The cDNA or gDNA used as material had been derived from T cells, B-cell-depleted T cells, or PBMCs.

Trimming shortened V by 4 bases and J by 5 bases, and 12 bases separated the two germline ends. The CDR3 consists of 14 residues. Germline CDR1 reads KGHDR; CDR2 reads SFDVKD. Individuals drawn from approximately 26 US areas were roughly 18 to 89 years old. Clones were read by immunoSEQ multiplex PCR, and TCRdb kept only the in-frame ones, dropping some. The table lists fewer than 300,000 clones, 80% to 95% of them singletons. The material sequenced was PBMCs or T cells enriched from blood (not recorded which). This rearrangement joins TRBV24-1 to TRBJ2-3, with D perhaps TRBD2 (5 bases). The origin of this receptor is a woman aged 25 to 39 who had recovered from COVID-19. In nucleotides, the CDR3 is TGTGCCACCAGTGACCCCGATGCGGGAGATACGCAGTATTTT. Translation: CATSDPDAGDTQYF.